This record covers a single TCR beta chain. Its antigen is still unknown. The protocol was immunoSEQ multiplex PCR, while the TCRdb copy is restricted to in-frame clones and leaves out a portion. The sample carries approximately 17,000 clones, roughly 80% recorded once. The CDR3 has 14 residues. V dropped 0 bases and J dropped 10 bases, with 15 bases sitting between them. CDR1 LNHNV and CDR2 YYDKDF come from the germline V gene (reference sequence). This specimen belongs to a study of PD-1 blockade in classical Hodgkin lymphoma. Study-wide results and limits: Partial responders and progressors had significantly lower baseline TCR diversity. Reported findings placed baseline TCR diversity lower in newly diagnosed patients (compared with healthy donors).

All trial patients relapsed after autologous stem cell transplantation. Negative selection with magnetic separation was used to purify CD4+ T cells from thawed PBMCs. Here the sequenced sample was CD4+ T cells from blood, taken at baseline. This TCR derives from a human donor with classical Hodgkin lymphoma. This chain uses TRBV15 with TRBJ2-5; TRBD2 might be the D (6 bases). This CDR3 reads CATSRDPGVRDQYF. Here the CDR3 DNA reads TGTGCCACCAGCAGAGATCCGGGAGTAAGGGACCAGTACTTC.